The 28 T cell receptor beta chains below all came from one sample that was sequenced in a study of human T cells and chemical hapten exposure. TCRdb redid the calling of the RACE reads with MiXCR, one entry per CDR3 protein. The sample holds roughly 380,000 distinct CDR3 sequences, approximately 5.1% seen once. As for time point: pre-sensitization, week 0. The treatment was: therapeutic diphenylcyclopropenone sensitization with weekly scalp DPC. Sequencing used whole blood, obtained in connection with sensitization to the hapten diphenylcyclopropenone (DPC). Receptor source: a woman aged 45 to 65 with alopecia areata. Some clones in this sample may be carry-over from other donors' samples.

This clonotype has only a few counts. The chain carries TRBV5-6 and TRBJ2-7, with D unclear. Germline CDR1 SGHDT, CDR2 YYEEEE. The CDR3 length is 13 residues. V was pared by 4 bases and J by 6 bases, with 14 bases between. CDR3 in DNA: TGTGCCAGCAGCCTGGCAGGCCAAGGCGAGCAGTACTTC. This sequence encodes CASSLAGQGEQYF. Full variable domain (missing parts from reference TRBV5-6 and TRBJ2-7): DAGVTQSPTHLIKTRGQQVTLRCSPKSGHDTVSWYQQALGQGPQFIFQYYEEEERQRGNFPDRFSGHQFPNYSSELNVNALLLGDSALYLCASSLAGQGEQYFGPGTRLTVT.

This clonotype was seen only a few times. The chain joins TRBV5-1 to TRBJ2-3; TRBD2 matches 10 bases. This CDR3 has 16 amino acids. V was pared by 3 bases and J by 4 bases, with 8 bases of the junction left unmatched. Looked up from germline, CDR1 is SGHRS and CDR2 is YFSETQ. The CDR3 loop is CASSSRASGGSDTQYF. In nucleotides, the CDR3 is TGCGCCAGCAGCTCGAGGGCTAGCGGGGGATCAGATACGCAGTATTTT.

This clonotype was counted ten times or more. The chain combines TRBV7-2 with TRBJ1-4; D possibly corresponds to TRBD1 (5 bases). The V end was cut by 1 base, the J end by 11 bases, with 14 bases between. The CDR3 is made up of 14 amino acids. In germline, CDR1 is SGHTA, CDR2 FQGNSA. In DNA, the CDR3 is TGTGCCAGCAGCTTAGGGACAATAAGTGGGAAACTGTTTTTT. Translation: CASSLGTISGKLFF.

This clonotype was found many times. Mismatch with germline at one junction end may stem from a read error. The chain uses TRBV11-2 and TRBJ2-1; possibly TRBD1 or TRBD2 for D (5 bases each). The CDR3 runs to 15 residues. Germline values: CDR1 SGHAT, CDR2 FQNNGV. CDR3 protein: CASSLGSGGPVRDVF. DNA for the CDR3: TGTGCCAGCAGCTTAGGTTCAGGCGGACCAGTTCGGGACGTTTTC.

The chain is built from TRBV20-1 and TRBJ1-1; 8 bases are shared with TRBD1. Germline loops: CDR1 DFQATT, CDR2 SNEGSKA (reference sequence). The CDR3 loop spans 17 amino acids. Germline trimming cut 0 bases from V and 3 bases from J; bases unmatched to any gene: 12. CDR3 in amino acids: CSARDIRQGAGDTEAFF. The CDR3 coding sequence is TGCAGTGCTAGAGATATCAGGCAGGGGGCTGGGGACACTGAAGCTTTCTTT.

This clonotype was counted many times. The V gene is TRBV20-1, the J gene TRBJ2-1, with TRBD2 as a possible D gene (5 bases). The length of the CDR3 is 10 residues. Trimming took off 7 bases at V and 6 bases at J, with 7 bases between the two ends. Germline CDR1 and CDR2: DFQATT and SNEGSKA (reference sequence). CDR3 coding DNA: TGCAGTGGCGGACTCAATGAGCAGTTCTTC. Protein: CSGGLNEQFF.

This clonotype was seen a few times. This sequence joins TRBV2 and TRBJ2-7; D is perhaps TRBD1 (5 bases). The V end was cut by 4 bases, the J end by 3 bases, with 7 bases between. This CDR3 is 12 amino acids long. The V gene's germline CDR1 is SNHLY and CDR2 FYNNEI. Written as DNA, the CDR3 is TGTGCCAGCAGTGGGACATTCTACGAGCAGTACTTC. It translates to CASSGTFYEQYF.

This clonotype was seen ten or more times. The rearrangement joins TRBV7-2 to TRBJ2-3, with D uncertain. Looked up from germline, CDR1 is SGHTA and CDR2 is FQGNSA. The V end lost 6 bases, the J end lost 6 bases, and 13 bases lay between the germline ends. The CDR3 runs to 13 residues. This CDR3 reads CASSPWEGDTQYF. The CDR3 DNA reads TGTGCCAGCAGTCCATGGGAAGGGGATACGCAGTATTTT.

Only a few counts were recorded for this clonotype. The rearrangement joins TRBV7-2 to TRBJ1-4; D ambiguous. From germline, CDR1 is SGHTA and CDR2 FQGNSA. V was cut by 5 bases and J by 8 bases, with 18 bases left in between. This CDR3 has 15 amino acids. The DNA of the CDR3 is TGTGCCAGCAGCACCGGAGATGGGTTAAAGGAAAAACTGTTTTTT. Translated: CASSTGDGLKEKLFF. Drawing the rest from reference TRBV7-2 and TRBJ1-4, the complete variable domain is GAGVSQSPSNKVTEKGKDVELRCDPISGHTALYWYRQSLGQGLEFLIYFQGNSAPDKSGLPSDRFSAERTGGSVSTLTIQRTQQEDSAVYLCASSTGDGLKEKLFFGSGTQLSVL.

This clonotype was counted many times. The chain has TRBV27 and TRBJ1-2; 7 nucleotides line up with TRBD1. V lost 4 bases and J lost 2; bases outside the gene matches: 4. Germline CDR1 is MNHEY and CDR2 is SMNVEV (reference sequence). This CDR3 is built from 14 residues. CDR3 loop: CASSWGRGNYGYTF. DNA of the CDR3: TGTGCCAGCAGTTGGGGCAGGGGGAACTATGGCTACACCTTC.

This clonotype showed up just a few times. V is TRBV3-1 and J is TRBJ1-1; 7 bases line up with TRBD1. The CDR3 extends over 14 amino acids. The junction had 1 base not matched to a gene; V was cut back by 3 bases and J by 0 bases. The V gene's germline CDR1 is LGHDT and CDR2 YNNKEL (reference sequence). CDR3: CASSHGQVNTEAFF. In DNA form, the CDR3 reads TGTGCCAGCAGCCATGGACAGGTGAACACTGAAGCTTTCTTT.

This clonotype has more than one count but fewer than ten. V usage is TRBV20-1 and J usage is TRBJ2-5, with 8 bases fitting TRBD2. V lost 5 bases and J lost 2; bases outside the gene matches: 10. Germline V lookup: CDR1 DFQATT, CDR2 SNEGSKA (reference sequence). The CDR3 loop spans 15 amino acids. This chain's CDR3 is CSAPTSGGRQETQYF. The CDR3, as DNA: TGCAGTGCTCCCACTAGCGGCGGACGACAAGAGACCCAGTACTTC.

The CDR3: CASSVEGLNNEQFF. In DNA form, the CDR3 reads TGCGCCAGCAGCGTGGAGGGACTTAACAATGAGCAGTTCTTC. The chain links TRBV5-1 to TRBJ2-1; D possibly corresponds to TRBD2 (6 bases). CDR3 length equals 14 residues. Trimming shortened V by 4 bases and J by 5 bases, and 13 bases separated the two germline ends. CDR1 and CDR2 from the germline V gene are SGHRS and YFSETQ.

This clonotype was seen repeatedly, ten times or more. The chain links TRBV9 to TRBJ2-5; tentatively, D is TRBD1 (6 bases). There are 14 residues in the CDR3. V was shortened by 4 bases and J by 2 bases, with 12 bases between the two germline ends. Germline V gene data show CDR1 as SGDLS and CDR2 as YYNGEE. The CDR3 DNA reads TGTGCCAGCAGCCCTTGGACAGAGCAAGAGACCCAGTACTTC. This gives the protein CASSPWTEQETQYF. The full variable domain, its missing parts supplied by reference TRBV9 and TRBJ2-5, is DSGVTQTPKHLITATGQRVTLRCSPRSGDLSVYWYQQSLDQGLQFLIQYYNGEERAKGNILERFSAQQFPDLHSELNLSSLELGDSALYFCASSPWTEQETQYFGPGTRLLVL.

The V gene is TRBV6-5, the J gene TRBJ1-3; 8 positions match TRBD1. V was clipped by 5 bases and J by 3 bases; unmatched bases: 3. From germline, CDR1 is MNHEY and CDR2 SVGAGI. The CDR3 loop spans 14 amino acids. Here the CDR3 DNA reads TGTGCCAGCAGTGGGACAGGTCTTGGAAACACCATATATTTT. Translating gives CASSGTGLGNTIYF.

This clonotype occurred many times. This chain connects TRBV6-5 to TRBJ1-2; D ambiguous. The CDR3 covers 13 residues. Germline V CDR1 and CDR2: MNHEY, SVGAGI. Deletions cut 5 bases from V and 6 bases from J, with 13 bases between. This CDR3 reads CASSRTGPNGYTF. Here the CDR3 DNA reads TGTGCCAGCAGTCGCACCGGACCTAATGGCTACACCTTC.

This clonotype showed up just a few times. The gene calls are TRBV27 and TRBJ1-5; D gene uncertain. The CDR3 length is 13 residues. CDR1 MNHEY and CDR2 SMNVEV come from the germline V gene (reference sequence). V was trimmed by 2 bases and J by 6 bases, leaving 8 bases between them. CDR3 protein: CASSLVLGQPQHF. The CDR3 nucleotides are TGTGCCAGCAGTTTAGTCTTGGGTCAGCCCCAGCATTTT.

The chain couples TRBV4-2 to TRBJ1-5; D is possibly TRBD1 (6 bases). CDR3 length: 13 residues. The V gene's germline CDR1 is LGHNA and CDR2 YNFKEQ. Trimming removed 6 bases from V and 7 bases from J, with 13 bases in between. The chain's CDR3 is CASSGGRGQPQHF. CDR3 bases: TGTGCCAGCAGTGGGGGGCGCGGGCAGCCCCAGCATTTT.

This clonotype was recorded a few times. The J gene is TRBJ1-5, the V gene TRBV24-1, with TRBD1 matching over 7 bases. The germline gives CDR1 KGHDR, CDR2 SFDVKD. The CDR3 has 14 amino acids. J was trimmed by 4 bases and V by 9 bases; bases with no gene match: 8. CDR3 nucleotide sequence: TGTGCCACCGGAGGGGGCGCGGGGAATCAGCCCCAGCATTTT. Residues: CATGGGAGNQPQHF.

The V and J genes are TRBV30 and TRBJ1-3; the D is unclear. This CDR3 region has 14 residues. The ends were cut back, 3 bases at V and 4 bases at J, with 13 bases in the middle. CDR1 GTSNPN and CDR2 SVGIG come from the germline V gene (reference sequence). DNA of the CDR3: TGTGCCTGGAGCCCGGGATTCGACGGAAACACCATATATTTT. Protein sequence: CAWSPGFDGNTIYF.

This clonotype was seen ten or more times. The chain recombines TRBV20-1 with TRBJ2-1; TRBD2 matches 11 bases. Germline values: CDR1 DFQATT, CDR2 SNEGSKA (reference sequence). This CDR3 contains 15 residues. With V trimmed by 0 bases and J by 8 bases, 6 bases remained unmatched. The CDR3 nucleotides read TGCAGTGCTAGAGATCCAACTAGCGGGAGAGATGAGCAGTTCTTC. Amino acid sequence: CSARDPTSGRDEQFF.

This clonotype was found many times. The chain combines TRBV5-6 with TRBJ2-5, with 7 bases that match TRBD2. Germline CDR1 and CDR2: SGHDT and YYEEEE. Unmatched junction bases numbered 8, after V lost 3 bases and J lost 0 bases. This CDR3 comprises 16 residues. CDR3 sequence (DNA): TGTGCCAGCAGCTATTGGGAGGGGTCTTACCAAGAGACCCAGTACTTC. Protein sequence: CASSYWEGSYQETQYF.

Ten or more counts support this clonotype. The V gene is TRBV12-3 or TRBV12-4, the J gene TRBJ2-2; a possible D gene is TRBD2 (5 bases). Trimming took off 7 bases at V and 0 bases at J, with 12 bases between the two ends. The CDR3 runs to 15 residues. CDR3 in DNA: TGTGCCAGCACCTTGAGAGGGTCGAACACCGGGGAGCTGTTTTTT. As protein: CASTLRGSNTGELFF.

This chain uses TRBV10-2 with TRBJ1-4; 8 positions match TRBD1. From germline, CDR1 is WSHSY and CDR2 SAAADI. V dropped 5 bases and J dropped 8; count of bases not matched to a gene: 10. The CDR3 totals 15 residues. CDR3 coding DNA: TGCGCCAGCAGTCGTCCCGGGACAGGACGGGAAAAACTGTTTTTT. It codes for CASSRPGTGREKLFF.

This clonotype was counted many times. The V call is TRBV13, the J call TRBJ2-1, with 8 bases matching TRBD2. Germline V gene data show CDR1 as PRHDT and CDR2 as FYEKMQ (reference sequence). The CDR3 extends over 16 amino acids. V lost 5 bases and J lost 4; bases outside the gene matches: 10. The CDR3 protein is CASSLPSSGGYNEQFF. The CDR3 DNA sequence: TGTGCCAGCAGCCTACCGAGCAGCGGGGGTTACAATGAGCAGTTCTTC.

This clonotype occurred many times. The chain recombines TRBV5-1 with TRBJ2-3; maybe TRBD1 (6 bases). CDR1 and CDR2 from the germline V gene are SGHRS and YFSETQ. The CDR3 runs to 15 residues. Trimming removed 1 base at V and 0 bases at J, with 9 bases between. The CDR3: CASSLLGASTDTQYF. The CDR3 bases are TGCGCCAGCAGCTTGCTGGGGGCGAGCACAGATACGCAGTATTTT. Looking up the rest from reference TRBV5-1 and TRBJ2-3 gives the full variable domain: KAGVTQTPRYLIKTRGQQVTLSCSPISGHRSVSWYQQTPGQGLQFLFEYFSETQRNKGNFPGRFSGRQFSNSRSEMNVSTLELGDSALYLCASSLLGASTDTQYFGPGTRLTVL.

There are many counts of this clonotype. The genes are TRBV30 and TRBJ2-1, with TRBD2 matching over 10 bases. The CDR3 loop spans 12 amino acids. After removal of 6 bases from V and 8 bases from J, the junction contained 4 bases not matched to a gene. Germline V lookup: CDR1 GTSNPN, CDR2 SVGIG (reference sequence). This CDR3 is CACQREGDEQFF. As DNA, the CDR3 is TGTGCCTGTCAGCGGGAGGGAGATGAGCAGTTCTTC.

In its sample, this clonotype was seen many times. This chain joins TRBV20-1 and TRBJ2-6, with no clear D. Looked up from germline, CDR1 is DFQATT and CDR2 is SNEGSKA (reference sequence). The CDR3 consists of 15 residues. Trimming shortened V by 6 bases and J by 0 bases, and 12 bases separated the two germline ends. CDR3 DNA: TGCAGTGCCCGTGTCTCGGGCTCTGGGGCCAACGTCCTGACTTTC. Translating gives CSARVSGSGANVLTF.